A selection of T cell receptor beta chains follows, all from one sample in a study of blood T cell repertoires in COVID-19. Measured with immunoSEQ multiplex PCR; TCRdb has only the in-frame clones, and not every one. The sample has around 58,000 clones, around 90% seen once; the top ten hold approximately 13%. Sequenced material: peripheral blood. The receptors stem from a man aged 55 to 69 with active COVID-19. Both conserved end residues are trimmed from each CDR3. Each record gives: D gene, V gene, CDR3 protein. A D gene is named only where the DNA matches it firmly.

>TRBD2|TRBV10-1
ASSDRGGRTDTQY
>.|TRBV4-3
ASSQDTESRRY
>.|TRBV7-9
ASSHKTGLEEETQY
>.|TRBV28
ASSTGLATNEKLF
>.|TRBV7-8
ASSPRTDSYGYT
>.|TRBV30
AWSPPGELF
>.|TRBV29-1
SASDRREQY
>.|TRBV4-1
ASSQDSGRGPGELF
>TRBD2|TRBV9
ASSVNLADNTDTQY
>.|TRBV13
ASSGRSGLLAKNIQY
>TRBD2|TRBV7-2
ASRTSGTAYEQY
>.|TRBV28
ASSITRLSTEAF
>TRBD2|TRBV13
ASSLGGRGNYEQY
>TRBD1|TRBV10-1
ASSETGGNTEAF
>.|TRBV6-1
ASSELAQTGAF
>TRBD2|TRBV4-2
ASSQELAGGRHEQF
>.|TRBV24-1
ATSGDSGNTIY
>.|TRBV19
ASLGTAGSPGELF
>TRBD2|TRBV9
ASSPTSGSTGELF
>TRBD1|TRBV19
ASSELGQVSAIEQF
>TRBD1|TRBV28
ASSLSGTGDTQY
>TRBD2|TRBV12-3/TRBV12-4
ACSSGEVYEQY